These 14 T cell receptor beta chains originate from one sample sequenced in a study of shared clonotypes between healthy human individuals. Libraries were prepared by immunoSEQ multiplex PCR; TCRdb keeps only in-frame clonotypes and omits some of them. The sample consists of some 1.4 million clones, 95% to 97% of them appearing once. Sequencing used naive CD4+ T cells sorted from blood. The subset here: CD45RA+ positively selected. All receptors come from a man aged 25-45 years in good health.

As for this clone: Other DNA sequences in the same sample also yield this CDR3. This sequence joins TRBV5-1 and TRBJ2-1; no firm D call. Germline-derived CDR1 and CDR2 are SGHRS and YFSETQ. V gave up 0 bases and J gave up 5 bases, with 6 bases separating them. This CDR3 has 13 amino acids. The CDR3 DNA is TGCGCCAGCAGCTTGGGGTGGAACAATGAGCAGTTCTTC. Translated, it gives CASSLGWNNEQFF.

The chain uses TRBV5-1 and TRBJ2-7; D is uncertain. CDR1 SGHRS and CDR2 YFSETQ come from the germline V gene. Deletions cut 0 bases from V and 1 base from J, with 8 bases between. The CDR3 spans 14 residues. The CDR3 bases are TGCGCCAGCAGCTTGGGCCTAAGGTCCTACGAGCAGTACTTC. It encodes CASSLGLRSYEQYF. Looking up the rest from reference TRBV5-1 and TRBJ2-7 gives the full variable domain: KAGVTQTPRYLIKTRGQQVTLSCSPISGHRSVSWYQQTPGQGLQFLFEYFSETQRNKGNFPGRFSGRQFSNSRSEMNVSTLELGDSALYLCASSLGLRSYEQYFGPGTRLTVT.

CDR3 bases: TGTGCCAGCAGTTTAATTTCCGGGACAGGGATCAATGAGCAGTTCTTC. This translates into CASSLISGTGINEQFF. J is TRBJ2-1 and V is TRBV27, with TRBD1 identical over 9 bases. Germline V gene lookup returns CDR1 MNHEY and CDR2 SMNVEV (reference sequence). The CDR3 sequence is 16 residues long. The V segment lost 2 bases and the J segment 6 bases; nucleotides outside the gene matches: 8.

A word on this clone: The junction and the germline gene differ at one end; a read error may be behind it. The gene calls are TRBV28 and TRBJ2-7, with D maybe TRBD2 (6 bases). CDR3 size: 13 residues. Germline assignment: CDR1 MDHEN and CDR2 SYDVKM. The CDR3: CASSSPKASEKYF. CDR3 nucleotides: TGTGCCAGCAGTTCCCCGAAGGCTAGCGAGAAGTACTTC.

The rearrangement links TRBV6-5 to TRBJ1-1; 8 bases agree with TRBD1. Germline CDR1 is MNHEY and CDR2 is SVGAGI. The CDR3 covers 13 residues. The J segment lost 8 bases and the V segment lost 4 bases, leaving 6 bases of the junction unmatched. CDR3 residues: CASSWDRLKEAFF. The CDR3 coding sequence is TGTGCCAGCAGTTGGGACAGGCTAAAAGAAGCTTTCTTT.

In this sample, this clone turned up once. The J gene is TRBJ2-5, the V gene TRBV27; D remains unclear. The CDR3 sequence is 14 residues long. The germline gives CDR1 MNHEY, CDR2 SMNVEV (reference sequence). V was pared by 4 bases and J by 5 bases, with 14 bases between. The CDR3 DNA reads as TGTGCCAGCAGTTCAACCTATATTGGTGAGACCCAGTACTTC. It codes for CASSSTYIGETQYF.

Only one count was recorded for this clone. The CDR3 is CASSLASGVPGNTEAFF. The CDR3 DNA is TGCGCCAGCAGCTTGGCCTCGGGCGTGCCCGGGAACACTGAAGCTTTCTTT. V gene TRBV5-1 combines with J gene TRBJ1-1; no clear D gene. This CDR3 has 17 amino acids. Trimming cost V 0 bases and J 1 base, with 16 bases left between them. Germline-derived CDR1 and CDR2 are SGHRS and YFSETQ.

The CDR3 nucleotides are TGTGCCAGAAGCCGGGACAGAGATCAGCCCCAGCATTTT. This codes for CARSRDRDQPQHF. The V call is TRBV5-3, the J call TRBJ1-5; 7 nucleotides agree with TRBD1. TRBV5-3 is an ORF, with its function uncertain. V shed 4 bases, J shed 5 bases, and the junction held 3 bases outside the gene matches. The CDR3 totals 13 residues.

The chain is built from TRBV19 and TRBJ1-5; tentative D call: TRBD1 (5 bases). V dropped 0 bases and J dropped 7 bases, with 13 bases sitting between them. Germline loops: CDR1 LNHDA, CDR2 SQIVND (reference sequence). The CDR3 consists of 15 residues. CDR3 coding DNA: TGTGCCAGTAGTATAGATGGGGGTCGGTGGCAGCCCCAGCATTTT. This codes for CASSIDGGRWQPQHF.

V is TRBV18 and J is TRBJ1-5; D gene unclear. With 5 bases removed from V and 0 bases from J, the gap between germline ends came to 8 bases. CDR3 length: 14 amino acids. In germline, CDR1 is KGHSH, CDR2 LQKENI. As DNA, the CDR3 is TGTGCCAGCTCAACCGCGGGTAGCAATCAGCCCCAGCATTTT. Translation gives CASSTAGSNQPQHF.

V gene TRBV27 combines with J gene TRBJ1-1; D remains ambiguous. Trimming stripped 7 bases from V and 4 bases from J, with 16 bases between. The CDR3 is 14 amino acids. Germline V gives CDR1 MNHEY, CDR2 SMNVEV (reference sequence). For the CDR3, the DNA is TGTGCCAGCACCTCCGGGTCCGCGAGCACTGAAGCTTTCTTT. It translates to CASTSGSASTEAFF.

The chain couples TRBV6-1 to TRBJ1-5; D might be TRBD1 (5 bases). Per the germline V gene, CDR1 is MNHNS and CDR2 is SASEGT. This CDR3 is built from 14 residues. V was trimmed by 4 bases and J by 6 bases, leaving 13 bases between them. The DNA for the CDR3 is TGTGCCAGCAGTGGACAGCTCCGCACTCAGCCCCAGCATTTT. It yields the protein CASSGQLRTQPQHF.

Concerning this clone itself: This sample also contains other DNA sequences that code for the same CDR3. V and J are TRBV11-2 and TRBJ2-3; D gene unclear. Germline V gene sequence: CDR1 SGHAT, CDR2 FQNNGV. V lost 6 bases and J 0 bases, leaving 7 bases between the germline ends. The CDR3 has 13 amino acids. Written as DNA, the CDR3 is TGTGCCAGCAGGCCAGACAGCACAGATACGCAGTATTTT. Translation: CASRPDSTDTQYF.

This chain connects TRBV9 to TRBJ2-3; 16 nucleotides match TRBD2. This CDR3 has 19 amino acids. In germline, CDR1 is SGDLS, CDR2 YYNGEE. V gave up 3 bases and J gave up 8 bases; unmatched junction bases: 15. The CDR3 nucleotides are TGTGCCAGCAGCGCGGGACTAGCGGGAGGGCCGGGGAGTATAAGTACGCAGTATTTT. Translating gives CASSAGLAGGPGSISTQYF.